This T cell receptor (beta chain) was identified during a study of blood T cell repertoires in COVID-19. Overall study context: Researchers got acute and convalescent COVID-19 samples from the United States, Italy and Spain. PBMCs, B-cell-depleted T cells, or T cells provided the cDNA or gDNA that made up the material.

Trimming stripped 6 bases from V and 0 bases from J, with 12 bases between. Germline CDR1 LNHDA, CDR2 SQIVND (reference sequence). The CDR3 totals 15 residues. Per the original data handling: Researchers report that nucleated cell counts were estimated from reference gene primer amplification. Repertoires were generated with immunoSEQ multiplex PCR, while TCRdb's copy carries only in-frame clones and drops some. That table supplies the V and J calls and clone size; D and trimming were determined from the DNA. The sample yields roughly 130,000 clones, around 87% seen once. The chain joins TRBV19 to TRBJ2-1, with TRBD2 as a possible D gene (6 bases). The origin of this receptor is a woman aged 60-75 years with acute or convalescent COVID-19. Sequencing was performed on peripheral blood. Here the CDR3 reads CASSRTSLSYNEQFF. DNA of the CDR3: TGTGCCAGTAGCCGTACTAGCCTCTCCTACAATGAGCAGTTCTTC.